The next 25 T cell receptor beta chains were all read from a single sample in a study of blood T cells in healthy people across ages. The second PCR ran about 6 to 12 cycles with a sample-barcoded 5' primer and J-beta primers. TCRdb itself ran the 5' RACE reads through MiXCR, one entry per CDR3 protein. The sample contains 700,000 or so distinct CDR3 sequences, 22% of which appear only once. Sequences were obtained from blood. The receptors come from a man aged 65 to 85 in good health.

The rearrangement links TRBV20-1 to TRBJ2-1; 10 bases line up with TRBD2. This CDR3 is 15 amino acids long. J lost 1 base, V lost 7 bases, and 7 bases had no gene match. Germline CDR1 reads DFQATT; CDR2 reads SNEGSKA (reference sequence). CDR3 loop: CSGGASGGSYNEQFF. In DNA form, the CDR3 reads TGCAGTGGGGGCGCTAGCGGGGGATCCTACAATGAGCAGTTCTTC.

The J gene is TRBJ1-2, the V gene TRBV5-1; D gene ambiguous. Germline V gene data show CDR1 as SGHRS and CDR2 as YFSETQ. CDR3 length equals 15 residues. The ends were cut back, 5 bases at V and 0 bases at J, with 14 bases in the middle. The DNA for the CDR3 is TGCGCCAGCAGGGACCCGGGAGTTTCTAACTATGGCTACACCTTC. Translating gives CASRDPGVSNYGYTF.

This sequence joins TRBV13 and TRBJ2-1; 11 positions agree with TRBD2. V dropped 1 base and J dropped 2; count of bases not matched to a gene: 1. The CDR3 has 16 residues. Germline V gene sequence: CDR1 PRHDT, CDR2 FYEKMQ (reference sequence). The CDR3 spells CASSLAGLAAYNEQFF. CDR3 coding DNA: TGTGCCAGCAGCTTAGCGGGACTAGCGGCCTACAATGAGCAGTTCTTC.

The rearrangement joins TRBV7-9 to TRBJ2-5; the D gene is possibly TRBD2 (5 bases). The J call may be wrong; the DNA end is better matched by TRBJ2-1. The CDR3 totals 13 residues. Germline V CDR1 and CDR2: SEHNR, FQNEAQ (reference sequence). For the CDR3, the DNA is TGTGCCAGCAGCTTCTCCCATGCGGGTGAGCAGTTCTTC. Its translation is CASSFSHAGEQFF.

The V gene is TRBV27, the J gene TRBJ2-3, with 8 bases identical to TRBD2. This CDR3 has 12 amino acids. Germline V gene sequence: CDR1 MNHEY, CDR2 SMNVEV (reference sequence). Unmatched junction bases numbered 5, after V lost 7 bases and J lost 8 bases. CDR3 residues: CASKTGGGTQYF. In DNA, the CDR3 is TGTGCCAGCAAGACGGGAGGGGGTACGCAGTATTTT.

This clonotype was recorded at least ten times. The chain recombines TRBV20-1 with TRBJ2-7; D gene ambiguous. The ends were cut back, 8 bases at V and 3 bases at J, with 11 bases in the middle. This CDR3 is 11 amino acids long. From germline, CDR1 is DFQATT and CDR2 SNEGSKA (reference sequence). The CDR3 DNA reads as TGCAGTTCAGAGGCTAGCTACGAGCAGTACTTC. Amino acid sequence: CSSEASYEQYF.

This clonotype was counted only a few times. This rearrangement joins TRBV7-2 to TRBJ2-3; D tentatively reads TRBD1 or TRBD2 (5 bases each). V was pared by 5 bases and J by 6 bases, with 12 bases between. This CDR3 is 13 amino acids long. Germline CDR1 reads SGHTA; CDR2 reads FQGNSA. The CDR3 region is CASSPRGQDTQYF. CDR3 nucleotides: TGTGCCAGCAGCCCTCGGGGCCAGGATACGCAGTATTTT.

This clonotype was detected only a few times. This chain joins TRBV20-1 and TRBJ1-5, with a possible D match to TRBD1 (5 bases). This CDR3 has 14 amino acids. V shed 0 bases and J shed 6 bases, with 12 bases lying between them. The germline V gene encodes CDR1 DFQATT and CDR2 SNEGSKA (reference sequence). The CDR3 nucleotides are TGCAGTGCTAGAGATCGTAGGGGAGGTCAGCCCCAGCATTTT. This sequence encodes CSARDRRGGQPQHF.

The J gene is TRBJ2-4, the V gene TRBV5-1; D is perhaps TRBD2 (5 bases). This CDR3 is built from 13 residues. Germline V gene data show CDR1 as SGHRS and CDR2 as YFSETQ. Trimming took off 1 base at V and 7 bases at J, with 9 bases between the two ends. CDR3 bases: TGCGCCAGCAGCTTGTACGGGGAGAACATTCAGTACTTC. This encodes CASSLYGENIQYF.

This clonotype appeared a few times. The chain combines TRBV19 with TRBJ2-7; no definite D call. V lost 5 bases and J 2 bases, leaving 13 bases between the germline ends. Germline V lookup: CDR1 LNHDA, CDR2 SQIVND (reference sequence). The CDR3 is 14 amino acids. CDR3 sequence: CASSVPGPPYEQYF. The CDR3, as DNA: TGTGCCAGTAGTGTTCCCGGGCCCCCCTACGAGCAGTACTTC.

This clonotype was detected a few times. In nucleotides, the CDR3 is TGCAGTGCTCGCTACATGGGAGAGCAGTTCTTC. It codes for CSARYMGEQFF. The genes are TRBV20-1 and TRBJ2-1; D is unresolved. CDR1 DFQATT and CDR2 SNEGSKA come from the germline V gene (reference sequence). The CDR3 runs 11 residues. V shed 5 bases and J shed 10 bases, with 12 bases lying between them.

This clonotype appeared once. CDR3 loop: CASSLKYRLVEIHEQFF. Written as DNA, the CDR3 is TGCGCCAGCAGCTTGAAATATCGACTAGTTGAGATCCATGAGCAGTTCTTC. The chain couples TRBV5-1 to TRBJ2-1, with TRBD2 as a possible D gene (6 bases). The germline V gene has CDR1 SGHRS and CDR2 YFSETQ. CDR3 size: 17 residues. V was cut by 1 base and J by 8 bases, with 22 bases left in between. Variable domain in full (rest from reference TRBV5-1 and TRBJ2-1): KAGVTQTPRYLIKTRGQQVTLSCSPISGHRSVSWYQQTPGQGLQFLFEYFSETQRNKGNFPGRFSGRQFSNSRSEMNVSTLELGDSALYLCASSLKYRLVEIHEQFFGPGTRLTVL.

Turning to this clonotype: Lacking the conserved final phenylalanine or tryptophan, this CDR3 likely reflects a read error. The chain links TRBV6-5 to TRBJ1-2; D is perhaps TRBD1 (5 bases). The CDR3 totals 13 residues. Trimming shortened V by 6 bases and J by 7 bases, and 15 bases separated the two germline ends. The germline CDR1 and CDR2 sequences are MNHEY and SVGAGI. CDR3 amino acids: CASRRGTVGGYTL. The CDR3 coding sequence is TGTGCCAGCAGACGCGGGACGGTCGGTGGCTACACCCTC.

This chain connects TRBV20-1 to TRBJ2-3; 8 nucleotides line up with TRBD2. The CDR3 runs 18 residues. Trimming cost V 0 bases and J 3 bases; bases outside gene matches: 14. Germline V gives CDR1 DFQATT, CDR2 SNEGSKA (reference sequence). CDR3 residues: CSARDPRGGRGVTDTQYF. Written as DNA, the CDR3 is TGCAGTGCTAGAGATCCTCGGGGGGGTCGAGGGGTAACAGATACGCAGTATTTT.

The chain links TRBV6-5 to TRBJ1-6; D might be TRBD1 (6 bases). The V end lost 8 bases, the J end lost 9 bases, and 14 bases lay between the germline ends. This CDR3 contains 13 residues. Per the germline V gene, CDR1 is MNHEY and CDR2 is SVGAGI. DNA for the CDR3: TGTGCCAGCGGGACACGGGAGGGTTCACCCCTCCACTTT. Encoded protein: CASGTREGSPLHF.

At least ten counts were recorded for this clonotype. The chain joins TRBV28 to TRBJ2-7; 8 bases map to TRBD1. Germline CDR1 and CDR2: MDHEN and SYDVKM. Trimming removed 2 bases from V and 2 bases from J; junction bases left unmatched: 2. CDR3 length: 14 residues. The CDR3 loop is CASSLGTGPYEQYF. The CDR3 DNA follows: TGTGCCAGCAGTTTAGGGACAGGACCCTACGAGCAGTACTTC.

This clonotype came up many times. The genes are TRBV29-1 and TRBJ1-4; D uncertain. The CDR3 sequence is 13 residues long. Germline V gene data show CDR1 as SQVTM and CDR2 as ANQGSEA. V shed 3 bases and J shed 6 bases, with 11 bases lying between them. The CDR3 region is CSVDLGYDEKLFF. The CDR3 region has the DNA TGCAGCGTTGATCTGGGTTACGATGAAAAACTGTTTTTT.

The sample holds a few counts of this clonotype. The chain uses TRBV6-5 and TRBJ1-1, with D possibly TRBD1 on 5 matching bases. The V end lost 0 bases, the J end lost 9 bases, and 14 bases lay between the germline ends. Germline assignment: CDR1 MNHEY and CDR2 SVGAGI. This CDR3 is 14 amino acids long. The CDR3 is CASSYSTGQAKAFF. The CDR3 nucleotides read TGTGCCAGCAGTTACTCGACTGGACAAGCGAAAGCTTTCTTT.

The rearrangement joins TRBV20-1 to TRBJ2-1; 11 bases map to TRBD2. Trimming took 4 bases from V and 5 from J; bases not matched to a gene: 1. CDR1 and CDR2 (germline): DFQATT, SNEGSKA (reference sequence). This CDR3 has 13 residues. The CDR3 sequence: CSATGLADNEQFF. The CDR3 DNA reads as TGCAGTGCTACGGGACTAGCGGACAATGAGCAGTTCTTC.

This clonotype was counted between two and nine times. This sequence joins TRBV7-2 and TRBJ2-7; TRBD2 might be the D (7 bases). The CDR3 has 15 residues. The germline V and J ends were trimmed by 1 base and 6 bases, with 16 bases remaining between them. Per germline, CDR1 SGHTA and CDR2 FQGNSA. As DNA, the CDR3 is TGTGCCAGCAGCTTAGAACGGGGGGCGCTCGGCGAGCAGTACGTC. Protein: CASSLERGALGEQYV.

There are a few counts of this clonotype. The rearrangement links TRBV2 to TRBJ2-5; D call uncertain. The J call may be mistaken, given a closer DNA end match to TRBJ2-7. The length of the CDR3 is 11 residues. The germline V gene has CDR1 SNHLY and CDR2 FYNNEI. The CDR3 loop is CASSNRYEQYF. CDR3 nucleotide sequence: TGTGCCAGCAGTAACCGATACGAGCAGTACTTC.

This clonotype has a handful of counts. The chain uses TRBV12-3 or TRBV12-4 and TRBJ1-5, with 10 bases that match TRBD1. Losses at the gene ends were 1 base for V and 7 bases for J; bases not matched to a gene: 7. The length of the CDR3 is 16 residues. The CDR3 sequence: CASSLVVGTGDQPQHF. The DNA of the CDR3 is TGTGCCAGCAGTTTAGTGGTAGGGACAGGGGACCAGCCCCAGCATTTT.

J is TRBJ1-3 and V is TRBV7-6; 11 bases agree with TRBD1. Germline V gene lookup returns CDR1 SGHVS and CDR2 FNYEAQ. There are 17 residues in the CDR3. Unmatched junction bases numbered 6, after V lost 5 bases and J lost 0 bases. The DNA for the CDR3 is TGTGCCAGCAGCCCCAGGACAGGGGGCACCTCTGGAAACACCATATATTTT. Translated, it gives CASSPRTGGTSGNTIYF.

The J gene is TRBJ2-7, the V gene TRBV7-2; D remains unclear. There are 13 residues in the CDR3. V was cut by 2 bases and J by 3 bases, with 8 bases left in between. Germline values: CDR1 SGHTA, CDR2 FQGNSA. The CDR3 region is CASSLKSYYEQYV. CDR3 DNA: TGTGCCAGCAGCTTAAAGTCCTACTACGAGCAGTACGTC.

This clonotype was counted only a few times. The genes are TRBV12-3 or TRBV12-4 and TRBJ2-7, with D maybe TRBD2 (5 bases). V was shortened by 6 bases and J by 3 bases, with 12 bases between the two germline ends. This CDR3 region has 13 residues. CDR3 in amino acids: CASSLDGGYEQYF. The CDR3 DNA is TGTGCCAGCAGCCTAGACGGAGGCTACGAGCAGTACTTC.